This T cell receptor beta chain was sequenced in a study of T-cell memory formation after mild COVID-19. To note about this clonotype: Antigen unknown.

TCRdb passed the 5' RACE reads through MiXCR, listing each CDR3 protein once. This sample yields more than 300,000 distinct CDR3 sequences, of which roughly 13% are seen a single time; 22% belongs to the top ten. The CDR3 has 14 residues. Germline V gives CDR1 MNHEY, CDR2 SVGAGI. V gave up 3 bases and J gave up 5 bases, with 14 bases separating them. Whole-study findings and limits: Clones contracting over day 15 to 85 were CD4/CD8 balanced, with later expanders leaning CD4+. Still unconfirmed is whether the second-wave clones peaking on day 37 recognized SARS-CoV-2.

The J gene is TRBJ2-7, the V gene TRBV6-5; D ambiguous. The source is a young man who had mild COVID-19 (a few samples of this study predate the infection). Cell type and time point are not known. Sequencing was performed on PBMCs or a T cell subset sorted from them (not recorded which). The CDR3: CASSYSGPLNEQYF. The CDR3 bases are TGTGCCAGCAGTTATTCGGGTCCTCTAAACGAGCAGTACTTC.